These T cell receptor beta chains were read from a single sample in a study of blood T cell repertoires in COVID-19. Measured with immunoSEQ multiplex PCR; TCRdb has only the in-frame clones, and not every one. The data contain hundreds of thousands of clones, approximately 85% of them seen just once; the ten biggest clones take up about 6%. Sequencing was carried out using peripheral blood. These receptors were obtained from a woman older than 75 with COVID-19, enrolled during active disease. Each CDR3 is given with its conserved first and last residue. D genes are given only for firm matches. Clone size is shown for a subset of rows, as once, few, many or a class of expanded clone.

clone size,CDR3 length,V gene,J gene,D gene,CDR3 protein,CDR3 DNA
.,11,TRBV10-3,TRBJ1-2,.,CAITAGEGYTF,TGTGCCATCACAGCGGGTGAGGGCTACACCTTC
.,12,TRBV6-2/TRBV6-3,TRBJ1-1,TRBD1,CASSDRGTEAFF,TGTGCCAGCAGTGACAGGGGCACTGAAGCTTTCTTT
.,15,TRBV18,TRBJ2-2,.,CASSPLGGPAGELFF,TGTGCCAGCTCACCACTAGGGGGTCCTGCCGGGGAGCTGTTTTTT
.,13,TRBV7-8,TRBJ1-1,.,CASNHREGTEAFF,TGTGCCAGCAACCACAGGGAGGGCACTGAAGCTTTCTTT
.,15,TRBV7-9,TRBJ1-1,TRBD1,CASSLAKGAPTEAFF,TGTGCCAGCAGCTTAGCGAAGGGGGCGCCGACTGAAGCTTTCTTT
.,16,TRBV7-8,TRBJ1-5,.,CASSPQSRETNQPQHF,TGTGCCAGCAGCCCCCAAAGCCGGGAGACCAATCAGCCCCAGCATTTT
.,13,TRBV10-3,TRBJ1-6,.,CAISDGGNSPLHF,TGTGCCATCAGTGACGGGGGTAATTCACCCCTCCACTTT
.,13,TRBV6-2/TRBV6-3,TRBJ2-7,TRBD2,CASSRGGHYEQYF,TGTGCCAGCAGTCGCGGGGGGCACTACGAGCAGTACTTC
few,15,TRBV11-3,TRBJ2-2,.,CASSLGGVNTGELFF,TGTGCCAGCAGCTTAGGGGGGGTCAACACCGGGGAGCTGTTTTTT
.,17,TRBV7-2,TRBJ2-5,TRBD2,CASSLAGGGGVQETQYF,TGTGCCAGCAGCTTAGCGGGCGGGGGGGGCGTACAAGAGACCCAGTACTTC
.,17,TRBV15,TRBJ2-5,TRBD2,CATSRTLLAGTAETQYF,TGTGCCACCAGCCGCACCTTACTAGCGGGGACCGCGGAGACCCAGTACTTC
.,14,TRBV6-5,TRBJ1-2,.,CASSYSAGAGGYTF,TGTGCCAGCAGTTACTCGGCAGGGGCGGGTGGCTACACCTTC
.,15,TRBV2,TRBJ1-4,.,CASRADRPTNEKLFF,TGTGCCAGCAGGGCGGACAGACCAACTAATGAAAAACTGTTTTTT
.,17,TRBV2,TRBJ1-5,TRBD1,CASTPGWGRGQGQPQHF,TGTGCCAGCACGCCCGGGTGGGGCAGGGGGCAGGGGCAGCCCCAGCATTTT
.,13,TRBV5-4,TRBJ1-1,.,CASSPGLRAEAFF,TGTGCCAGCAGCCCGGGCCTCAGGGCTGAAGCTTTCTTT
.,15,TRBV6-5,TRBJ1-5,.,CASILWSESNQPQHF,TGTGCCAGCATCCTGTGGTCAGAAAGCAATCAGCCCCAGCATTTT
few,14,TRBV28,TRBJ1-5,TRBD1,CASRPGQGNQPQHF,TGTGCCAGCAGACCGGGACAGGGCAATCAGCCCCAGCATTTT
few,16,TRBV5-1,TRBJ1-1,.,CASSPTPDTWVTEAFF,TGCGCCAGCAGCCCGACCCCAGACACTTGGGTAACTGAAGCTTTCTTT
.,20,TRBV5-4,TRBJ2-2,TRBD2,CASSSRTSGGPGVNTGELFF,TGTGCCAGCAGCTCCCGGACTAGCGGGGGCCCCGGGGTGAACACCGGGGAGCTGTTTTTT